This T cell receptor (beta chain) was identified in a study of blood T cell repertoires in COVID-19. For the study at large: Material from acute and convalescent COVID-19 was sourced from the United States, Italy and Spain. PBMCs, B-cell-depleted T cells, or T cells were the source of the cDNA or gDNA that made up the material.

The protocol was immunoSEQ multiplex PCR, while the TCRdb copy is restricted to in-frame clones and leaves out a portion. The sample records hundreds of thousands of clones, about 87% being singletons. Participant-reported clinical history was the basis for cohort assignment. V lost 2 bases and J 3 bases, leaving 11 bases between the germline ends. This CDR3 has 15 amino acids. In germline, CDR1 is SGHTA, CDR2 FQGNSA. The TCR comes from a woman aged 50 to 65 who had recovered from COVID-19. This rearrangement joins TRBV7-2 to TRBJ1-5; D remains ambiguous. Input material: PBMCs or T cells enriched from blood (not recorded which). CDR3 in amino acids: CASSLRSGNNQPQHF. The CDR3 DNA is TGTGCCAGCAGCTTAAGGTCGGGGAACAATCAGCCCCAGCATTTT.